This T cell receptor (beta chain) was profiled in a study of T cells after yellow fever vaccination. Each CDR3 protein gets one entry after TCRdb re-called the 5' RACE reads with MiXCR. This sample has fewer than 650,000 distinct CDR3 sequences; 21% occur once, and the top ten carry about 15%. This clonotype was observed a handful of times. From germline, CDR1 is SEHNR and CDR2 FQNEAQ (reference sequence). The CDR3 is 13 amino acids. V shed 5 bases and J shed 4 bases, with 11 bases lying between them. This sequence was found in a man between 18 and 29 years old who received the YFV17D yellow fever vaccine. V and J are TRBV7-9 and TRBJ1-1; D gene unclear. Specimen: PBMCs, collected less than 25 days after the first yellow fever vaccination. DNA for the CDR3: TGTGCCAGCAGCACATCGGGAGGCACTGAAGCTTTCTTT. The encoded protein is CASSTSGGTEAFF.